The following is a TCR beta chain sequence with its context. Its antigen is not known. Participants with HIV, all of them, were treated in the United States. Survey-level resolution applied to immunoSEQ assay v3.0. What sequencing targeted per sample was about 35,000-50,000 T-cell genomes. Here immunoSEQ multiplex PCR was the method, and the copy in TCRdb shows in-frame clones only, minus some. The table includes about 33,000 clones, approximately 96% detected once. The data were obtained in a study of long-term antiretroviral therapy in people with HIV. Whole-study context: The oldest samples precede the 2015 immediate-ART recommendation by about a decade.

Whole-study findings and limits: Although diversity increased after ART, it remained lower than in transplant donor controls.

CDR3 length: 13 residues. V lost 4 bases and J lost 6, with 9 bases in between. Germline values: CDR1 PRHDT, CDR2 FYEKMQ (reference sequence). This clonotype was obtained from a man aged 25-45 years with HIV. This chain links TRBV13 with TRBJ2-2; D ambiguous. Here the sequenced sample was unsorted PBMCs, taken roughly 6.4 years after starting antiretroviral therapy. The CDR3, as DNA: TGTGCCAGCAGCTCGGACCACGCCGGGGAGCTGTTTTTT. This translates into CASSSDHAGELFF.